Described below is a single T cell receptor beta chain sequence and its context. Unique molecular identifiers were incorporated when the TCRbeta library was constructed. TCRdb reprocessed the PCR reads with MiXCR, giving one entry per CDR3 protein. The sample holds 300,000 to 400,000 distinct CDR3 sequences; around 25% are singletons and the top ten take approximately 11%. V was pared by 0 bases and J by 4 bases, with 12 bases between. The CDR3 is made up of 15 amino acids. Germline CDR1 and CDR2: WSHSY and SAAADI. The entry originates in a study of T-cell reconstitution after alpha-beta-depleted transplantation in children.

The V gene is TRBV10-2, the J gene TRBJ2-5; maybe TRBD2 (6 bases). The clonotype was recovered from a male patient aged 5 to 17 who had a stem cell transplant for acute lymphoblastic leukemia, so the T cells may come from the graft donor. This specimen consisted of PBMCs, mostly from graft donor cells, obtained 180 days after TCRalphabeta/CD19-depleted stem cell transplant. The CDR3 bases are TGCGCCAGCAGTGAGTCAGGGGCGGGACGAGAGACCCAGTACTTC. Protein sequence: CASSESGAGRETQYF.